The T cell receptor (beta chain) described here comes from a study of shared clonotypes between healthy human individuals (TCRdb year 2020). Study-level background: Two women and three men aged 18 to 49 years were included in the cohort. Per donor, three plates each were used for CD4 naive and CD4 memory, two for CD8 naive, and one for CD8 memory. The study deeply sequenced blood TCR repertoires of five healthy adults to estimate repertoire size and the extent of clonotype sharing between individuals. Different laboratories and diverse techniques were used to prepare libraries and sequence TCR repertoires, to increase sequencing depth and limit assay-specific biases. Leukapheresis yielded between about 0.94 and 10 billion PBMCs per donor. Study-level results and caveats: Based on pairwise subsampling, the degree of clonotype sharing among donors was expected to be affected by sequencing depth. Rarefaction of sorted-subset datasets indicated incomplete sequencing despite the large sequencing depth. Only blood was sampled, and tissue TCR repertoires likely differ from those in blood. When several donors were compared, the shared fraction of clonotypes was around 5% for naive CD4, around 3.5% for naive CD8, 2% to 2.5% for memory CD4, and 0.4% for memory CD8. Because the study included a small number of donors, the genetic and exposure-history diversity represented was limited. Compared with non-shared clonotypes, the clonotypes found in all four sorted-subset donors had higher generation probabilities. Naive subsets generally had larger estimated clonotype richness than memory subsets did.

Using the deep immunoSEQ assay, multiplex PCR amplified TCR CDR3 regions from genomic DNA. Genomic DNA extracted from each cell subset was distributed evenly over all wells of several immunoSEQ 96-well plates, and each plate served as one replicate. For sorted subsets, each replicate PCR was loaded with approximately 200 ng genomic DNA, equivalent to 32,000 or so T cell genomes. Purified libraries were quantified with a Qubit 3.0 fluorometer, sized on a Bioanalyzer 2100, and re-quantified with the KAPA Library Quantification kit. A separate single-read 150-cycle Illumina NextSeq 550 flow cell was used to sequence each immunoSEQ 96-well plate. The original methods were these. Because the immunoSEQ output held only junctional sequences and lacked quality scores, the filtering could not match the filtering applied to full-length reads. Sequences were annotated with PyIR, a Python wrapper for IgBLAST v1.9, using IMGT germline references to assign V/J genes and CDR3. Any read was removed if the V/J assignment was weak (E-value above 1e-6), the CDR3 was missing, or the read contained stop codons, out-of-frame junctions, or ambiguous translated residues. V3J clonotypes were defined as sequences sharing an identical inferred V gene, J gene, and CDR3 amino acid sequence. To compute the percentage overlap between repertoires, the number of shared unique clonotypes was divided by the size of the smaller repertoire. Three approaches were used to assess repertoire richness: RTK rarefaction, the Chao1 estimator, and Recon v2.1 estimates of unobserved clonotypes. Generation probabilities were computed with OLGA for all TCRbeta clonotypes obtained by the gDNA method from several donors. TCRdb retrieved this table from immuneACCESS and kept in-frame rearrangements only. Not all clones are present; in checked studies, unresolved V genes account for under half, and no reason is known for the remainder. D and trimming were read from the DNA, whereas the V and J calls and clone size are those reported in that table. Within this sample are millions of clones, with just over 90% of them counted one time only. 1.5% to 2% of the sample comes from the top ten.

With regard to this clone: What antigen it recognizes has not been identified. No clone much larger than this one lies a single base away; base qualities are absent.

CD8 naive samples consisted of CD45RO-negative cells that were positively selected for CCR7, yielding a CD45RA+CCR7+ population without TemRA cells. Healthy HIV-negative adults with no recently reported acute infections or vaccinations were included as donors. Only Caucasian adults living in Nashville, Tennessee, USA were represented among the donors. After blood collection by leukapheresis, PBMCs were isolated using Ficoll-Histopaque density gradient centrifugation and then cryopreserved in the vapor phase of liquid nitrogen. Analytical flow cytometry was used to check the purity and quantity of every magnetically sorted T cell population. From each sorted fraction, genomic DNA was isolated and quantified by UV absorbance on a Nanodrop 2000c. CDR1 LNHDA and CDR2 SQIVND were looked up in the germline V gene (reference sequence). The trim is 7 bases for V and 4 bases for J, with a gap of 13 bases between the germline ends. Including the terminal cysteine and phenylalanine, the CDR3 comprises 13 residues. Solely the CDR3 DNA is kept, with 39 bases framed from the first base.

Sample: naive CD8+ T cells from PBMCs. The cell subset or site label for this specimen denotes: CD45RA+CCR7+. Here the chain combines TRBV19 and TRBJ1-1; no D gene call is confident. The receptor was derived from a man aged 18 to 35 in good health. Some clones in this sample may be carry-over from other donors' samples. In nucleotides, the sequence is TGTGCCAGTAAGCTGGGGAAGATCACTGAAGCTTTCTTT. This codes for CASKLGKITEAFF.